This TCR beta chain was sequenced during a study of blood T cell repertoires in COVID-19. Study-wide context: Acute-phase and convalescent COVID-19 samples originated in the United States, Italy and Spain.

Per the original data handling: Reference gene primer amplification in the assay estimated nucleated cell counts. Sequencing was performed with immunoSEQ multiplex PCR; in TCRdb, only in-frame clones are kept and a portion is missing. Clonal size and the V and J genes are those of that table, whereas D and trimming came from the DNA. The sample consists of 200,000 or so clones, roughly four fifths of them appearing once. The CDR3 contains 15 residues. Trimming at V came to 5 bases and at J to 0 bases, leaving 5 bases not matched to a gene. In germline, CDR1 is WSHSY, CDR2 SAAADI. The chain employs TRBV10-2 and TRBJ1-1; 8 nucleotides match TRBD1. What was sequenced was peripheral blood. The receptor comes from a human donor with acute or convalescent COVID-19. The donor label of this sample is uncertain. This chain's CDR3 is CASSRQGPMNTEAFF. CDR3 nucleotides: TGCGCCAGCAGTAGACAGGGGCCCATGAACACTGAAGCTTTCTTT.